This T cell receptor beta chain stems from a study of CD8 T cells in ankylosing spondylitis. Study-level findings and limits: Disease-linked clones were reportedly significantly enriched in matched ankylosing spondylitis synovial fluid. A motif of fewer than ten highly homologous TCR beta variants was seen as apparently characteristic of ankylosing spondylitis blood.

Quantitative molecular-barcoded 5'-RACE generated the TCR beta libraries. Via MiXCR, TCRdb re-called the 5' RACE reads, giving one row per CDR3 protein. The sample has 250,000 or so distinct CDR3 sequences, roughly a quarter seen once. This clonotype was seen only a few times. Its cognate antigen is unknown. Germline loops: CDR1 DFQATT, CDR2 SNEGSKA (reference sequence). The CDR3 contains 10 residues. The specimen was blood, either unsorted or a sorted T cell fraction (not recorded which). The chain recombines TRBV20-1 with TRBJ2-5; tentative D call: TRBD1 (6 bases). The sequence was collected from a male donor with ankylosing spondylitis or in good health (not recorded which). The CDR3 coding sequence is TGCGGTTGGGGGCGTGAGACCCAGTACTTC. Encoded protein: CGWGRETQYF.